This TCR beta chain was observed in a study of response to subunit inactivated influenza vaccine. Study-wide results and caveats: Authors suggested few new T cells are recruited by each seasonal influenza vaccination.

MiXCR, applied by TCRdb to the RT-PCR reads, yields one record per CDR3 protein. Here the sample spans about 830,000 distinct CDR3 sequences, approximately 18% being singletons. The V gene lost 5 bases and the J gene lost 7 bases, with 14 bases spanning the gap. CDR3 size: 12 residues. Germline loops: CDR1 SQVTM, CDR2 ANQGSEA. As concerns this clonotype: Its antigen remains unidentified.

The sequencing used PBMCs from blood, collected 5 days after vaccination. This TCR was recovered from a man aged 50 to 60 who received an inactivated influenza vaccine. V gene TRBV29-1 combines with J gene TRBJ2-5, with D uncertain. The CDR3 region has the DNA TGCAGCGTTCCAGTTGAGGTGGGGACCCAGTACTTC. Translated: CSVPVEVGTQYF.